The clone carrying this T cell receptor (beta chain) has just a few counts. With 5 bases removed from V and 3 bases from J, the gap between germline ends came to 17 bases. CDR1 and CDR2 (germline): DFQATT, SNEGSKA (reference sequence). The CDR3 covers 15 residues. This specimen belongs to a study of T-cell reconstitution after alpha-beta-depleted transplantation in children. Unique molecular identifiers tagged the TCRbeta library. Each CDR3 protein is one row after TCRdb ran MiXCR on the PCR reads. The table has about 980,000 distinct CDR3 sequences, 25% to 35% seen once. The source was PBMCs, mostly from graft donor cells, collected 360 days after TCRalphabeta/CD19-depleted stem cell transplant. This clonotype originated in a boy under two years old who had a stem cell transplant for SCID, so the T cells may come from the graft donor. This chain joins TRBV20-1 and TRBJ2-1; D is perhaps TRBD2 (7 bases). The CDR3 DNA reads as TGCAGTGCTCCCGGCGGGCGGGGGCTCTACAATGAGCAGTTCTTC. As protein: CSAPGGRGLYNEQFF.